Listed here is a single T cell receptor (beta chain). These data belong to a study of blood T cell repertoires in COVID-19. Study details: Nucleic acid was either cDNA or gDNA, and it came from T cells, B-cell-depleted T cells, or PBMCs.

Profiling relied on immunoSEQ multiplex PCR, and the TCRdb table lists in-frame clones only, not all of them. The table lists 200,000 to 300,000 clones, about 81% of them singletons. Germline V gene data show CDR1 as LGHNA and CDR2 as YSLEER. The V and J ends lost 6 bases and 3 bases respectively, with 29 bases between them. The CDR3 has 19 amino acids. The J gene is TRBJ1-2, the V gene TRBV4-3; D is undetermined. The origin of this receptor is a woman in her sixties with active or convalescent COVID-19. Sequencing input: peripheral blood. CDR3 protein: CASSKDGWRTPTNYYGYTF. CDR3 coding DNA: TGCGCCAGCAGTAAAGACGGGTGGCGTACTCCTACGAATTACTATGGCTACACCTTC.